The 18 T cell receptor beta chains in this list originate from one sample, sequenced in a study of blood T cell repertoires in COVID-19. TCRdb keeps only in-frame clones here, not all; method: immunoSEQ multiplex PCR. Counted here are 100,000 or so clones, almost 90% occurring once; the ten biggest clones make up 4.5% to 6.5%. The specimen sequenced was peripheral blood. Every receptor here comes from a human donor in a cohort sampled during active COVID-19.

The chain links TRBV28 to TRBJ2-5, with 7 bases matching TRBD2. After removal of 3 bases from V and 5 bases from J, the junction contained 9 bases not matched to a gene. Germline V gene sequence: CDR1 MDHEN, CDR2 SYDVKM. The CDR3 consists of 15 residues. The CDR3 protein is CASSLGGRAFETQYF. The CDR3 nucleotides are TGTGCCAGCAGTTTGGGGGGGAGGGCCTTTGAGACCCAGTACTTC.

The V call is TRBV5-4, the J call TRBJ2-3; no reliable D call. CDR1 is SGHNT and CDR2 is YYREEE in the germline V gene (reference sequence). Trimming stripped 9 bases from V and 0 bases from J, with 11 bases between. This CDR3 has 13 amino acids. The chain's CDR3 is CATRSASTDTQYF. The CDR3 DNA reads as TGTGCCACCAGAAGCGCTAGCACAGATACGCAGTATTTT.

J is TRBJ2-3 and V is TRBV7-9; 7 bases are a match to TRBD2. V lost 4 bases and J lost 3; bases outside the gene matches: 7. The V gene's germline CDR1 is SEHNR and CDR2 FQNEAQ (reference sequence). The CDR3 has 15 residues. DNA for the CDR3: TGTGCCAGCAGCTGGGGATTGGGGGGGACAGATACGCAGTATTTT. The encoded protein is CASSWGLGGTDTQYF.

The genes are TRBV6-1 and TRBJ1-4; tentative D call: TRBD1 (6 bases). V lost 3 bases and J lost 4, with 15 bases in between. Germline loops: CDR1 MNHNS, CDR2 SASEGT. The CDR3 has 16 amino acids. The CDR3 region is CASSDPDRAFNEKLFF. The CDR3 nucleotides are TGTGCCAGCAGTGATCCGGACAGAGCCTTTAATGAAAAACTGTTTTTT.

The CDR3 region has the DNA TGTGCCAGCAGCGTAGCGGGGCGGGAGGGAGAGCAGTTCTTC. Protein: CASSVAGREGEQFF. The chain recombines TRBV9 with TRBJ2-1, with TRBD2 matching 9 bases. The CDR3 is made up of 14 amino acids. V shed 0 bases, J shed 10 bases, and the junction held 5 bases outside the gene matches. The germline gives CDR1 SGDLS, CDR2 YYNGEE. Variable domain in full (rest from reference TRBV9 and TRBJ2-1): DSGVTQTPKHLITATGQRVTLRCSPRSGDLSVYWYQQSLDQGLQFLIQYYNGEERAKGNILERFSAQQFPDLHSELNLSSLELGDSALYFCASSVAGREGEQFFGPGTRLTVL.

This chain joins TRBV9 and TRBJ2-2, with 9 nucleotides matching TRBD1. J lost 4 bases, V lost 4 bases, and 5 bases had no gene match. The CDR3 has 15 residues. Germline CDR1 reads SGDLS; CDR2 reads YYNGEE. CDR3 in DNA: TGTGCCAGCAGCAGAATACAGGGGGCCACCGGGGAGCTGTTTTTT. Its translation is CASSRIQGATGELFF.

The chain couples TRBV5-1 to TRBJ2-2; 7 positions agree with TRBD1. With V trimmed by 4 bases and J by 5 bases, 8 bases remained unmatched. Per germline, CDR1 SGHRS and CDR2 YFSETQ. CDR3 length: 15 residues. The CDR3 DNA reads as TGCGCCAGCAGCGGTCGACAGGGTGGGACCGGGGAGCTGTTTTTT. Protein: CASSGRQGGTGELFF.

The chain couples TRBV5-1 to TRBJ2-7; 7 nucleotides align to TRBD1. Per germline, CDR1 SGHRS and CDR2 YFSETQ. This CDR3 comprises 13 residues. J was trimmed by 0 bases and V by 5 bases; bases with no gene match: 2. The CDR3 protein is CASRGDSSYEQYF. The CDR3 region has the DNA TGCGCCAGCAGAGGGGACAGCTCCTACGAGCAGTACTTC. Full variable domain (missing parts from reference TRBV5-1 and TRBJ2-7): KAGVTQTPRYLIKTRGQQVTLSCSPISGHRSVSWYQQTPGQGLQFLFEYFSETQRNKGNFPGRFSGRQFSNSRSEMNVSTLELGDSALYLCASRGDSSYEQYFGPGTRLTVT.

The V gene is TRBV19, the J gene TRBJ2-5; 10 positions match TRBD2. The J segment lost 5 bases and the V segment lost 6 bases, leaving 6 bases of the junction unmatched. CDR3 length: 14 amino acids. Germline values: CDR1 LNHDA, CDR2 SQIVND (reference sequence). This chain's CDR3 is CASSTSGVSETQYF. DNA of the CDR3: TGTGCCAGTAGCACTAGCGGGGTTTCGGAGACCCAGTACTTC.

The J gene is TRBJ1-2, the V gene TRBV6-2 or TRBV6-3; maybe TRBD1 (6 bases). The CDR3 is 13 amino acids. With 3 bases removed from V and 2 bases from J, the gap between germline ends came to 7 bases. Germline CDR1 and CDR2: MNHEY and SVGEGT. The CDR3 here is CASSYGQNYGYTF. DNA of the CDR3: TGTGCCAGCAGTTATGGACAGAACTATGGCTACACCTTC.

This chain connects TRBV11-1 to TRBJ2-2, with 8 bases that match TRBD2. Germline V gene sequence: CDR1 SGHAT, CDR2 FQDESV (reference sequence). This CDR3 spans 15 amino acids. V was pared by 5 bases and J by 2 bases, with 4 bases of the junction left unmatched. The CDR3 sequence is CASSRGGQNTGELFF. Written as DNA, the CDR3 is TGTGCCAGCAGCCGGGGGGGTCAAAACACCGGGGAGCTGTTTTTT.

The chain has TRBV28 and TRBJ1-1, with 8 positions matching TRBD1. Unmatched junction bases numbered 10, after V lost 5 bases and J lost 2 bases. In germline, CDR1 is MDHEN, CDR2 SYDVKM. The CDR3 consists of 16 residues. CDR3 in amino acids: CASSARDRTFNTEAFF. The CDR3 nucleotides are TGTGCCAGCAGTGCCCGGGACAGGACTTTTAACACTGAAGCTTTCTTT.

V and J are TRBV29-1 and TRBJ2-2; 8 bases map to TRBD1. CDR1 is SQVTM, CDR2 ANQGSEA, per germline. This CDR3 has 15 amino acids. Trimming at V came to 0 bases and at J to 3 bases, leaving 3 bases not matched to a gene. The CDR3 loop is CSVEDNRGDTGELFF. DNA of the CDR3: TGCAGCGTTGAAGATAACAGGGGGGACACCGGGGAGCTGTTTTTT.

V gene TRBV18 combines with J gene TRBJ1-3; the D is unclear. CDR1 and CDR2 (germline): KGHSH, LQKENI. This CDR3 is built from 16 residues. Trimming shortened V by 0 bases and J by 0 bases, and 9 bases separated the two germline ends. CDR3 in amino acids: CASSPPGRHSGNTIYF. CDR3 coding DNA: TGTGCCAGCTCACCACCGGGGAGACACTCTGGAAACACCATATATTTT.

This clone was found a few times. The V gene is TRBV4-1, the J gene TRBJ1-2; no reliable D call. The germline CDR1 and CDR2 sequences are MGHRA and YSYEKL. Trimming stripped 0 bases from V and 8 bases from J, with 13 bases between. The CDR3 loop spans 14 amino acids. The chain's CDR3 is CASSQDPAGRGYTF. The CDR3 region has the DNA TGCGCCAGCAGCCAAGATCCGGCAGGTCGGGGCTACACCTTC.

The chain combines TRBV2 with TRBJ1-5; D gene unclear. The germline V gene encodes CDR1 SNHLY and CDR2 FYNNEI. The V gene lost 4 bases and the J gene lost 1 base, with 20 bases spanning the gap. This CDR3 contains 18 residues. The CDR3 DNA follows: TGTGCCAGCAGTGGGGAGGCGGGCATGATGGGGAGCAATCAGCCCCAGCATTTT. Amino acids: CASSGEAGMMGSNQPQHF. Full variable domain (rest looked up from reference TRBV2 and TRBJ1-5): EPEVTQTPSHQVTQMGQEVILRCVPISNHLYFYWYRQILGQKVEFLVSFYNNEISEKSEIFDDQFSVERPDGSNFTLKIRSTKLEDSAMYFCASSGEAGMMGSNQPQHFGDGTRLSIL.

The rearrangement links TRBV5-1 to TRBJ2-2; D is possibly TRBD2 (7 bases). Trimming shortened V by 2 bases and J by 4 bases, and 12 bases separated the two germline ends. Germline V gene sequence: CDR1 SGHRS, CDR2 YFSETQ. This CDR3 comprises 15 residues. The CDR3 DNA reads TGCGCCAGCAGCTTCGGGGGGCAGGGCACCGGGGAGCTGTTTTTT. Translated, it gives CASSFGGQGTGELFF.

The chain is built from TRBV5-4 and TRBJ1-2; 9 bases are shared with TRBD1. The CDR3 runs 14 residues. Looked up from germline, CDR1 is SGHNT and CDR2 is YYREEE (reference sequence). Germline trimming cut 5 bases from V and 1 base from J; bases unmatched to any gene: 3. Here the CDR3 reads CASRLTGGNYGYTF. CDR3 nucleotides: TGTGCCAGCAGACTGACAGGGGGTAACTATGGCTACACCTTC.